Detailed here is one TCR beta chain. No cognate antigen has been identified for it. Qualities for individual bases were not recorded, and no much larger clone is one base off. The sample's time point label is to be understood as: baseline before first vaccination. Vaccinee samples came from UK trials COV001 and COV002, including a single-blind randomized controlled phase 2/3 trial of AZD1222 (ChAdOx1 nCoV-19) in healthy adults. Trial participant PBMC samples were collected at day 0 and day 28 after the second dose for TCRbeta chain sequencing. The CDR3 measures 14 amino acids from cysteine to phenylalanine. The only DNA kept is the CDR3, 42 bases in frame from the first base. V is pared back by 5 bases and J by 5 bases, with 15 bases lying between the germline termini. CDR1 LNHDA and CDR2 SQIVND are derived from the germline V gene (reference sequence). This record belongs to a study of T cell responses to AZD1222 COVID-19 vaccine (dated by TCRdb to about 2021). Background for the entire study: AZD1222 recipients whose second dose came at about 4 weeks and those whose second dose came at about 12 weeks were combined into one group, since spike-specific TCR depth and breadth did not differ between the two schedules. TCR sequencing covered over 230 trial participants: 200 to 210 given two doses of AZD1222 and approximately 26 given two doses of MenACWY control vaccine. Trial participants were enrolled into age subgroups of 18-55, 56-69 and 70-plus years, which contained approximately 150, 30 and 60 TCR-sequenced participants, respectively.

General findings and caveats noted by the study authors: Participants were mostly white British, with more females than males. The authors suggested clonal diversity may have been underestimated. After two AZD1222 doses, both the breadth and the depth of spike-specific TCRs were significantly higher than at day 0 and than in MenACWY recipients. Nearly half of unique spike-specific TCRs reportedly recognized epitopes outside regions mutated in the B.1.351 and B.1.1.7 variants. Conclusions about previously exposed vaccinees are limited, since just a handful of AZD1222 recipients were seropositive for SARS-CoV-2 at baseline. Vaccine-associated CD4 TCRs spanned the whole spike protein, with dominant responses in regions 160-218 and 743-854. In the small 56-69-year group, the increase in depth fell short of significance, most likely because of low power. Because no day 14 peak-response samples were available, repertoires were characterized only after the peak T cell response.

The CDR3 regions of human TCRbeta chains were subjected to immunosequencing. As for the authors' bioinformatics: TCRs in the repertoires were matched against a reference library of SARS-CoV-2-specific TCRs that had been generated with the MIRA antigen-specificity platform. Breadth was defined as the fraction of unique TCRs that were SARS-CoV-2-associated, and depth was defined as the fraction of total T cells that were SARS-CoV-2-associated. Using the MIRA data, every spike-specific TCR was mapped to the spike region that the TCR reacted to and assigned to either a CD4 or a CD8 class. Log10-transformed breadth and depth values were compared by one-way ANOVA with Sidak's multiple comparisons tests. TCRdb stores this immuneACCESS table with in-frame sequences only. Part of the clones is absent; in the studies checked, under half of the shortfall reflects unresolved V genes, and no reason is known for the rest. V and J calls and clone size come straight from that table; D and trimming were deduced from the DNA. For this sample the table gives 120,000 or so clones, of which about 85% were detected only once. Of the sample, about 3% falls within the top ten clones.

The chain employs TRBV19 and TRBJ2-5; the D gene identity is not certain. Sequences were derived from peripheral blood, sampled on day 0 of AZD1222 vaccination. This clonotype was obtained from an adult in good health. The nucleotide sequence is given as TGTGCCAGTAGTCCTCCTCAGACGAGGGAGACCCAGTACTTC. It translates to CASSPPQTRETQYF.